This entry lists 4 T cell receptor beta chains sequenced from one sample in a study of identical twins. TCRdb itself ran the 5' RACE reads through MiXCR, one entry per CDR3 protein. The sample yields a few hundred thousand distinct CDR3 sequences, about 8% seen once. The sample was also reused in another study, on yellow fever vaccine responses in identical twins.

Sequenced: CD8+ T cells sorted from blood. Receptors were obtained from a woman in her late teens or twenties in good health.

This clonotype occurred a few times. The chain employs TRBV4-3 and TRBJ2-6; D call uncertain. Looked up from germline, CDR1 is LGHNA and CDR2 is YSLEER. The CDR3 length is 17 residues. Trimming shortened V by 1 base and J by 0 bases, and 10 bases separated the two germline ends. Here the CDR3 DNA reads TGCGCCAGCAGCCAAGGAACAGCGAACTCTGGGGCCAACGTCCTGACTTTC. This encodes CASSQGTANSGANVLTF.

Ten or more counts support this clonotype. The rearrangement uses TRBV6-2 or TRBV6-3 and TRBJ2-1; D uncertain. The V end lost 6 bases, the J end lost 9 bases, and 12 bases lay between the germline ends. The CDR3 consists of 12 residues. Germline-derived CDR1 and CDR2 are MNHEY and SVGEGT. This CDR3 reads CASSSYDGEQFF. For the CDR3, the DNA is TGTGCCAGCAGCTCCTACGACGGTGAGCAGTTCTTC.

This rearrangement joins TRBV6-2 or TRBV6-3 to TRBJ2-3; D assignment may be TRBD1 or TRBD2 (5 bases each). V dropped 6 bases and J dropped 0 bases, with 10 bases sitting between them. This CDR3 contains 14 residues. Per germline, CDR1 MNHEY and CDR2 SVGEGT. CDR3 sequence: CASSQGPSTDTQYF. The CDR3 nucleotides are TGTGCCAGCAGCCAGGGACCTAGCACAGATACGCAGTATTTT.

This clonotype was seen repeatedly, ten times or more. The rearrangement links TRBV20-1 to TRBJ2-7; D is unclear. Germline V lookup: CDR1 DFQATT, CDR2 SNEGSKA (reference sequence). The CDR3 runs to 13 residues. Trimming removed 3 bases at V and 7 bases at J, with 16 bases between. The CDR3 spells CSAREVLNWEQYF. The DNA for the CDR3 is TGCAGTGCTAGGGAAGTCTTAAACTGGGAGCAGTACTTC.